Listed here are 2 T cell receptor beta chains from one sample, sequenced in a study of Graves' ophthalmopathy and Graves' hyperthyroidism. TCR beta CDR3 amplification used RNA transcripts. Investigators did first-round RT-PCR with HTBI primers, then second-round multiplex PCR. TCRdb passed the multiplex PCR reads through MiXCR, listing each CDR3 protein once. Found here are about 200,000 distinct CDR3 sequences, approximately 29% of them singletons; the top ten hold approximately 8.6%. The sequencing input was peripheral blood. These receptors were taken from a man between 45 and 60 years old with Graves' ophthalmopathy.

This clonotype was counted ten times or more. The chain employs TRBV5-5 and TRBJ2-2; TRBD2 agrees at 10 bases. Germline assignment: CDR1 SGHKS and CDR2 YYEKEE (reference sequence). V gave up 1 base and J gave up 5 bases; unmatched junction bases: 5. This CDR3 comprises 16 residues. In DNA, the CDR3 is TGTGCCAGCAGCTTGTCTAGCGGGAGTCAAACCGGGGAGCTGTTTTTT. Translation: CASSLSSGSQTGELFF.

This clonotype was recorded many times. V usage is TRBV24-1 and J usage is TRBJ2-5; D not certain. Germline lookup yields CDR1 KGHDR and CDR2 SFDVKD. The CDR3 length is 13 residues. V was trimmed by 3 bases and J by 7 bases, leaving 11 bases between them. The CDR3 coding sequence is TGTGCCACCAGTGATACCCAAGTCGGGACCCAGTACTTC. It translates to CATSDTQVGTQYF.